This is a list of T cell receptor beta chains from one sample in a study of shared clonotypes between healthy human individuals. Sequencing was performed with immunoSEQ multiplex PCR; in TCRdb, only in-frame clones are kept and a portion is missing. The sample lists 950,000 to 1,100,000 clones, 65% to 80% seen once, with about 1.5% in the top ten. Sequenced: memory CD4+ T cells sorted from blood. The receptor source for this set is a man between 18 and 29 years old in good health. The conserved cysteine and the conserved F or W are not part of the CDR3 here.

J: TRBJ1-4; V: TRBV29-1; CDR3: SVVTGTGYEKLF
J: TRBJ2-1; V: TRBV5-1; CDR3: ASSLGQGEGPSSYNEQF
J: TRBJ1-6; V: TRBV2; CDR3: ASSESDLDNSPLH
J: TRBJ2-7; V: TRBV15; CDR3: ATSRDRNSGGYEQY
J: TRBJ2-7; V: TRBV4-3; CDR3: ASSQPQRTSKCREQY
J: TRBJ1-1; V: TRBV4-1; CDR3: ASSQDLRDRLTGEAF
J: TRBJ2-3; V: TRBV10-1; CDR3: ASSRQVSDTQY
J: TRBJ2-5; V: TRBV5-1; CDR3: ASSLVGGGQETQY
J: TRBJ1-6; V: TRBV7-2; CDR3: ASSLVPGQGLEPLH
J: TRBJ2-5; V: TRBV28; CDR3: ASSFDETQY
J: TRBJ1-1; V: TRBV6-1; CDR3: ASSERGLNQRAF